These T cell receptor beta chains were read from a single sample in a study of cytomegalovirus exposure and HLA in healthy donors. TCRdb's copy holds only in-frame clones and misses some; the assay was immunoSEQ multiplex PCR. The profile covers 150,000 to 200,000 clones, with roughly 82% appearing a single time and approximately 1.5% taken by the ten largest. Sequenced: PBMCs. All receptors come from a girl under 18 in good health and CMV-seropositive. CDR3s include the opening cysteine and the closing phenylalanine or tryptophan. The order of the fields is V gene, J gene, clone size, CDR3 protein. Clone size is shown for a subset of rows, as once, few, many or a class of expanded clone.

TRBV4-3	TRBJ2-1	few	CASQTGGPGGEQFF
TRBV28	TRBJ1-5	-	CASSPVGQGALGNQPQHF
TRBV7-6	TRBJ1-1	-	CASSKRQGHTEAFF
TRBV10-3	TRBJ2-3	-	CAISDSLAPDTQYF
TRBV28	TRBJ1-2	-	CASSRLRYGYTF
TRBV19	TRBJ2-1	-	CASKQADYSYNEQFF
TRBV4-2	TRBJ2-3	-	CASSQGPSGSSTDTQYF
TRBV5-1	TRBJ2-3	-	CASSFRAGVGNPSTDTQYF
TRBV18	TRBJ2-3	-	CASSLTRTSTDTQYF
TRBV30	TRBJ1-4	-	CAWGSGTAYEKLFF
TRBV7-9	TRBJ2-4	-	CASSPYTGLNIQYF
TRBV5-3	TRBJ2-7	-	CARSLSRRSSYEQYF
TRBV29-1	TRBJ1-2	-	CSVESPWPLRGGYTF
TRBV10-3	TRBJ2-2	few	CAISKQGAPTGELFF
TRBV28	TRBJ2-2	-	CASSFSQGELFF
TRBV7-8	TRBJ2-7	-	CASSWTGDYEQYF